A single sample is the source of the 30 T cell receptor beta chains below, sequenced in a study of identical twins. Each CDR3 protein is one row after TCRdb ran MiXCR on the 5' RACE reads. The data contain about 260,000 distinct CDR3 sequences, roughly 7% of them singletons. This sample also appeared in a second study, on yellow fever vaccine responses in identical twins.

Sequenced: memory (CD45RO+) T cells sorted from blood. The receptors shown here come from a woman aged 18 to 35 in good health.

The rearrangement joins TRBV7-6 to TRBJ1-1; 7 bases are a match to TRBD1. Germline trimming cut 6 bases from V and 4 bases from J; bases unmatched to any gene: 8. Germline CDR1 SGHVS, CDR2 FNYEAQ. The CDR3 consists of 14 residues. The CDR3 spells CASRPTGASTEAFF. CDR3 nucleotide sequence: TGTGCCAGCAGGCCCACAGGGGCGAGCACTGAAGCTTTCTTT.

This clonotype was counted ten times or more. The chain has TRBV5-6 and TRBJ2-5; the D gene is possibly TRBD2 (5 bases). Trimming left V 0 bases short and J 4 bases short, with 13 bases between. This CDR3 is built from 15 residues. Per germline, CDR1 SGHDT and CDR2 YYEEEE. In DNA, the CDR3 is TGTGCCAGCAGCTTGGACGTGTTTGAGGGAGAGACCCAGTACTTC. It encodes CASSLDVFEGETQYF.

This clonotype was seen more than once but under ten times. The V call is TRBV3-1, the J call TRBJ2-1, with 13 bases matching TRBD2. Germline V gene sequence: CDR1 LGHDT, CDR2 YNNKEL (reference sequence). The CDR3 is made up of 19 amino acids. J was trimmed by 5 bases and V by 5 bases; bases with no gene match: 15. CDR3 in amino acids: CASSTRLAGGPTQDNEQFF. The CDR3 DNA sequence: TGTGCCAGCAGCACCAGACTAGCGGGAGGCCCCACACAAGACAATGAGCAGTTCTTC.

This clonotype appeared a few times. The chain uses TRBV5-1 and TRBJ2-3; 9 bases are a match to TRBD1. V shed 1 base, J shed 9 bases, and the junction held 12 bases outside the gene matches. The V gene's germline CDR1 is SGHRS and CDR2 YFSETQ. The CDR3 is 16 residues long. Written as DNA, the CDR3 is TGCGCCAGCAGCTTGTATGGGACAGGGCAAGGATGGACGCAGTATTTT. Protein sequence: CASSLYGTGQGWTQYF. Filled out from reference TRBV5-1 and TRBJ2-3, the complete variable domain reads KAGVTQTPRYLIKTRGQQVTLSCSPISGHRSVSWYQQTPGQGLQFLFEYFSETQRNKGNFPGRFSGRQFSNSRSEMNVSTLELGDSALYLCASSLYGTGQGWTQYFGPGTRLTVL.

The chain couples TRBV28 to TRBJ2-7; 13 bases map to TRBD2. CDR3 size: 16 residues. CDR1 is MDHEN and CDR2 is SYDVKM in the germline V gene. The ends lost 5 bases at V and 4 bases at J; junction bases unmatched: 8. The CDR3 region is CASSPLTSGRLYEQYF. As DNA, the CDR3 is TGTGCCAGCAGTCCCCTGACTAGCGGGAGGCTTTACGAGCAGTACTTC.

The V call is TRBV21-1, the J call TRBJ2-1; TRBD2, the D gene given by the table, was not confirmed from the DNA. TRBV21-1 represents a pseudogene. The CDR3 spans 12 residues. The CDR3 reads CASSKMVAEQFF. CDR3 DNA: TGTGCCAGCAGCAAAATGGTAGCGGAGCAGTTCTTC.

This clonotype has only a few counts. The chain carries TRBV6-6 and TRBJ2-1; no firm D call. This CDR3 is built from 13 residues. Trimming took off 10 bases at V and 3 bases at J, with 13 bases between the two ends. CDR1 and CDR2 (germline): MNHNY, SVGAGI (reference sequence). CDR3 coding DNA: TGTGCCACCCGGACCCCCCTCTACAATGAGCAGTTCTTC. Encoded protein: CATRTPLYNEQFF.

There are many counts of this clonotype. This chain connects TRBV28 to TRBJ2-2; no clear D. CDR1 and CDR2 from the germline V gene are MDHEN and SYDVKM. This CDR3 region has 13 residues. The V end was cut by 2 bases, the J end by 9 bases, with 10 bases between. The CDR3 reads CASSLAPRRELFF. The DNA of the CDR3 is TGTGCCAGCAGTTTAGCCCCTAGGAGGGAGCTGTTTTTT.

This clonotype was seen a few times. For the CDR3, the DNA is TGTGCCAGCACCGCGTCCCGGGATCATGGCTACACCTTC. Its translation is CASTASRDHGYTF. The chain recombines TRBV4-2 with TRBJ1-2, with D unclear. Germline values: CDR1 LGHNA, CDR2 YNFKEQ. This CDR3 spans 13 amino acids. The ends were cut back, 7 bases at V and 6 bases at J, with 15 bases in the middle.

This clonotype turned up a few times. The CDR3 spells CASSPGQGAGELFF. For the CDR3, the DNA is TGCGCCAGCAGCCCGGGACAGGGGGCCGGGGAGCTGTTTTTT. The V gene is TRBV10-1, the J gene TRBJ2-2, with 11 bases identical to TRBD1. Trimming removed 6 bases from V and 6 bases from J; junction bases left unmatched: 3. The length of the CDR3 is 14 residues. The germline V gene encodes CDR1 WNHNN and CDR2 SYGVQD (reference sequence).

The count of this clonotype is one. The junction does not match germline at one end; this may be a read error. The chain employs TRBV6-5 and TRBJ2-2; D tentatively reads TRBD1 or TRBD2 (5 bases each). This CDR3 is built from 13 residues. The germline gives CDR1 MNHEY, CDR2 SVGAGI. CDR3 amino acids: CASSYRGTGEPFF. CDR3 nucleotide sequence: TGTGCCAGCAGTTACAGGGGTACCGGGGAGCCGTTTTTT.

The sample holds many counts of this clonotype. This chain joins TRBV19 and TRBJ1-5; D gene uncertain. The CDR3 spans 13 residues. Trimming took off 10 bases at V and 6 bases at J, with 16 bases between the two ends. Germline assignment: CDR1 LNHDA and CDR2 SQIVND (reference sequence). The CDR3 nucleotides are TGTGCCACAAAACCTGCGTACGGTCAGCCCCAGCATTTT. It specifies CATKPAYGQPQHF.

This clonotype was seen at least ten times. The chain is built from TRBV11-3 and TRBJ1-1; D gene ambiguous. There are 13 residues in the CDR3. Germline-derived CDR1 and CDR2 are SGHNT and YENEEA. Trimming cost V 3 bases and J 3 bases, with 8 bases left between them. CDR3 loop: CASSLGSHTEAFF. CDR3 bases: TGTGCCAGCAGCTTGGGCAGCCACACTGAAGCTTTCTTT.

This chain connects TRBV5-4 to TRBJ2-6; D is unclear. The germline V gene has CDR1 SGHNT and CDR2 YYREEE (reference sequence). The CDR3 runs to 18 residues. Trimming pared 0 bases from V and 1 base from J, leaving 14 bases between. CDR3 amino acids: CASSLGSGVWSGANVLTF. CDR3 nucleotide sequence: TGTGCCAGCAGCTTGGGTTCCGGAGTTTGGTCTGGGGCCAACGTCCTGACTTTC.

This clonotype has more than one count but fewer than ten. The chain uses TRBV11-3 and TRBJ2-2; D might be TRBD1 or TRBD2, each matching 5 bases. CDR3 length: 17 residues. The V gene's germline CDR1 is SGHNT and CDR2 YENEEA. The V and J ends lost 0 bases and 1 base respectively, with 12 bases between them. In DNA form, the CDR3 reads TGTGCCAGCAGCTTAGATGGGACCGGACGGAACACCGGGGAGCTGTTTTTT. Protein: CASSLDGTGRNTGELFF. The entire variable domain, with the rest obtained from reference TRBV11-3 and TRBJ2-2, is as follows: EAGVVQSPRYKIIEKKQPVAFWCNPISGHNTLYWYLQNLGQGPELLIRYENEEAVDDSQLPKDRFSAERLKGVDSTLKIQPAELGDSAVYLCASSLDGTGRNTGELFFGEGSRLTVL.

The chain couples TRBV5-1 to TRBJ2-1, with 16 nucleotides matching TRBD2. Germline V lookup: CDR1 SGHRS, CDR2 YFSETQ. CDR3 size: 19 residues. Trimming took 3 bases from V and 12 from J; bases not matched to a gene: 18. The CDR3 is CASSWSLGLAGGHSPGQFF. DNA for the CDR3: TGCGCCAGCAGCTGGAGCTTGGGACTAGCGGGAGGGCACTCCCCAGGGCAGTTCTTC.

The V call is TRBV5-4, the J call TRBJ2-7; D unresolved. Germline V lookup: CDR1 SGHNT, CDR2 YYREEE (reference sequence). The CDR3 contains 12 residues. Between the trimmed V and J ends, which lost 0 bases and 4 bases, there was a span of 5 bases. CDR3 region: CASSLDKYEQYV. CDR3 coding DNA: TGTGCCAGCAGCTTGGACAAGTACGAGCAGTACGTC.

This clonotype was observed a handful of times. This rearrangement joins TRBV13 to TRBJ2-7; 9 nucleotides agree with TRBD1. The CDR3 consists of 15 residues. With 2 bases clipped from V and 4 bases from J, the junction kept 6 bases outside the gene matches. CDR1 and CDR2 (germline): PRHDT, FYEKMQ (reference sequence). CDR3 sequence: CASSLNYRGRYEQYF. The CDR3 region has the DNA TGTGCCAGCAGCTTAAATTACAGGGGGCGGTACGAGCAGTACTTC.

At least ten counts were recorded for this clonotype. The chain recombines TRBV7-6 with TRBJ1-4; D possibly corresponds to TRBD1 (5 bases). Germline CDR1 reads SGHVS; CDR2 reads FNYEAQ. The CDR3 covers 15 residues. V was trimmed by 1 base and J by 7 bases, leaving 13 bases between them. CDR3 residues: CASSLDGAVGEKLFF. The CDR3 DNA reads TGTGCCAGCAGCTTAGATGGGGCAGTAGGTGAAAAACTGTTTTTT.

This clonotype was observed at least ten times. The chain is built from TRBV28 and TRBJ2-3, with 7 bases fitting TRBD2. There are 15 residues in the CDR3. V lost 2 bases, J lost 0 bases, and 2 bases stayed unmatched. The germline V gene has CDR1 MDHEN and CDR2 SYDVKM. In DNA form, the CDR3 reads TGTGCCAGCAGTTTAGCGGGAGAAAGCACAGATACGCAGTATTTT. Translated: CASSLAGESTDTQYF.

The chain carries TRBV7-9 and TRBJ2-5; unclear D gene. The CDR3 extends over 14 amino acids. In germline, CDR1 is SEHNR, CDR2 FQNEAQ (reference sequence). The V end lost 4 bases, the J end lost 5 bases, and 14 bases lay between the germline ends. The CDR3 coding sequence is TGTGCCAGCAGCTCGGGCCCGTTAAAGGAGACCCAGTACTTC. It translates to CASSSGPLKETQYF.

The genes are TRBV18 and TRBJ2-7; the D gene could be TRBD1 or TRBD2 (5 bases each). Between the trimmed V and J ends, which lost 4 bases and 1 base, there was a span of 17 bases. The CDR3 sequence is 16 residues long. Germline CDR1 and CDR2: KGHSH and LQKENI. The CDR3 loop reads CASSRSNQGVSYEQYV. The CDR3 DNA is TGTGCCAGCTCACGTAGCAATCAGGGAGTGTCCTACGAGCAGTACGTC.

The chain carries TRBV6-1 and TRBJ2-7; TRBD2 might be the D (6 bases). Germline CDR1 MNHNS, CDR2 SASEGT. V was trimmed by 10 bases and J by 2 bases, leaving 15 bases between them. The CDR3 contains 13 residues. CDR3 protein: CATARGPTYEQYV. Here the CDR3 DNA reads TGTGCCACCGCGCGGGGACCGACCTACGAGCAGTACGTC.

In its sample, this clonotype was seen many times. The rearrangement joins TRBV10-3 to TRBJ2-1, with 9 bases aligning to TRBD1. The CDR3 spans 17 residues. CDR1 is ENHRY and CDR2 is SYGVKD in the germline V gene. With 2 bases clipped from V and 8 bases from J, the junction kept 13 bases outside the gene matches. The CDR3 spells CAISEDSPGQGTHEQFF. The CDR3 DNA reads as TGTGCCATCAGTGAGGATAGCCCGGGACAGGGTACCCATGAGCAGTTCTTC.

This clonotype was detected many times. The V call is TRBV12-3 or TRBV12-4, the J call TRBJ1-3; 7 bases are a match to TRBD1. The CDR3 covers 14 residues. V dropped 5 bases and J dropped 4; count of bases not matched to a gene: 5. The CDR3 coding sequence is TGTGCCAGCAGTCACCGCAGGGGGGGAAACACCATATATTTT. Its protein is CASSHRRGGNTIYF.

This clonotype was counted a few times. The V call is TRBV5-1, the J call TRBJ2-5, with 7 bases lining up with TRBD1. Trimming removed 4 bases from V and 3 bases from J; junction bases left unmatched: 12. CDR1 and CDR2 (germline): SGHRS, YFSETQ. CDR3 length equals 16 residues. The CDR3 loop is CASSPLGTVTKETQYF. For the CDR3, the DNA is TGCGCCAGCAGCCCACTCGGGACAGTAACTAAAGAGACCCAGTACTTC.

The chain employs TRBV3-1 and TRBJ1-2; D remains ambiguous. Germline CDR1 is LGHDT and CDR2 is YNNKEL (reference sequence). This CDR3 has 14 amino acids. Trimming shortened V by 3 bases and J by 3 bases, and 11 bases separated the two germline ends. CDR3 amino acids: CASSQLQPYYGYTF. CDR3 DNA: TGTGCCAGCAGCCAGCTCCAGCCTTACTATGGCTACACCTTC.

The chain recombines TRBV5-1 with TRBJ1-6, with D possibly being TRBD1 (6 bases). The CDR3 runs to 18 residues. V lost 1 base and J lost 7, with 21 bases in between. Germline V lookup: CDR1 SGHRS, CDR2 YFSETQ. DNA of the CDR3: TGCGCCAGCAGCTTGACGTGGGCGGGGGGCGATTCAAATTCACCCCTCCACTTT. Translating it yields CASSLTWAGGDSNSPLHF.

The sample holds a few counts of this clonotype. The chain employs TRBV28 and TRBJ1-6; D call uncertain. The CDR3 is 16 amino acids. V lost 8 bases and J 0 bases, leaving 14 bases between the germline ends. Germline V CDR1 and CDR2: MDHEN, SYDVKM. The CDR3 loop is CASRNVGSSYNSPLHF. CDR3 in DNA: TGTGCCAGCCGAAACGTAGGGAGCTCCTATAATTCACCCCTCCACTTT.

This clonotype was recorded many times. The chain recombines TRBV5-1 with TRBJ2-1, with 9 nucleotides matching TRBD2. CDR3 size: 18 residues. Trimming took 1 base from V and 0 from J; bases not matched to a gene: 8. Germline V gene data show CDR1 as SGHRS and CDR2 as YFSETQ. The CDR3, as DNA: TGCGCCAGCAGCTTGTTCCTAGCGGGGAGTGGCTCCTACAATGAGCAGTTCTTC. It codes for CASSLFLAGSGSYNEQFF.